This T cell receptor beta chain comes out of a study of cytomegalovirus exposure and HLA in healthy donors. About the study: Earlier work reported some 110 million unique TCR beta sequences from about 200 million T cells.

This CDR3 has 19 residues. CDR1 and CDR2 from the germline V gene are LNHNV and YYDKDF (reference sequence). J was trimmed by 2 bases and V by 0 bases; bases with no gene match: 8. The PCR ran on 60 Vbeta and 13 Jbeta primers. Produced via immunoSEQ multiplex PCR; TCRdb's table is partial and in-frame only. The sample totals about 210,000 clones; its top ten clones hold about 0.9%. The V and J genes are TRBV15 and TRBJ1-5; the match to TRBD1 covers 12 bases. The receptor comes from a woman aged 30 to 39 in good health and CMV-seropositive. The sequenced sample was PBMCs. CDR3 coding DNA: TGTGCCACCAGCAGAGATTTTGGGACAGGGGGCTTCGGCAATCAGCCCCAGCATTTT. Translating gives CATSRDFGTGGFGNQPQHF. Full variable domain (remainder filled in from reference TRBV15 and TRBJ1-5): DAMVIQNPRYQVTQFGKPVTLSCSQTLNHNVMYWYQQKSSQAPKLLFHYYDKDFNNEADTPDNFQSRRPNTSFCFLDIRSPGLGDTAMYLCATSRDFGTGGFGNQPQHFGDGTRLSIL.